This TCR beta chain was identified during a study of vaccination and CD4 T cells after COVID-19. Across the study: Six males and four females constituted the convalescent cohort, two of whom were Hispanic. The authors gave control cultures a CEFX pool, an HIV-1 Nef pool, or no peptide.

Concerning this clonotype itself: What it binds is not known.

The length of the CDR3 is 17 residues. V lost 2 bases, J lost 0 bases, and 9 bases stayed unmatched. CDR1 and CDR2 (germline): SGHTA, FQGTGA. Regarding treatment: roughly ten-day PBMC culture with coronavirus spike peptide pools or control peptides (ViraFEST assay). Antigen-specific T cell expansion with peptide pools preceded TCR sequencing in the ViraFEST approach. Scientists ran DNA taken from cultured CD4+ T cells through the Oncomine TCR Beta short-read assay for sequencing. TCRdb analysed the PCR reads with MiXCR anew, one entry per CDR3 protein. The sample comprises more than 20,000 distinct CDR3 sequences, about 40% of which are singletons, and just over 7% rests with the top ten.

V usage is TRBV7-3 and J usage is TRBJ1-1, with 7 bases aligning to TRBD1. This TCR was recovered from a human donor who had recovered from COVID-19. Sequenced sample: CD4+ T cells from blood, cultured in vitro. The DNA for the CDR3 is TGTGCCAGCAGCTTAGTAGGACAGGCTGACATGAACACTGAAGCTTTCTTT. This encodes CASSLVGQADMNTEAFF.